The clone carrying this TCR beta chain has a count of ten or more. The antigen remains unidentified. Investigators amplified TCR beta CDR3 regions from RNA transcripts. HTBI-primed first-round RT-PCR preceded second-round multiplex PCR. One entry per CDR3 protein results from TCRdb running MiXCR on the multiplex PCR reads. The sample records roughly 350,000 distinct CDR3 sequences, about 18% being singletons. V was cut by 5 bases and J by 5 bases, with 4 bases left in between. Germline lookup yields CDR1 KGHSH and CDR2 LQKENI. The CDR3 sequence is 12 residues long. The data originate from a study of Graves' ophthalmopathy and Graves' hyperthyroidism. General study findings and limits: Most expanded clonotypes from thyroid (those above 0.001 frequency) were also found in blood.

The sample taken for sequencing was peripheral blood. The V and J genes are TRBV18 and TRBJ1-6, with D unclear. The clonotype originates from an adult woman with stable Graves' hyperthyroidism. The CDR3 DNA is TGTGCCAGCTCATCCGATAATTCACCCCTCCACTTT. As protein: CASSSDNSPLHF.